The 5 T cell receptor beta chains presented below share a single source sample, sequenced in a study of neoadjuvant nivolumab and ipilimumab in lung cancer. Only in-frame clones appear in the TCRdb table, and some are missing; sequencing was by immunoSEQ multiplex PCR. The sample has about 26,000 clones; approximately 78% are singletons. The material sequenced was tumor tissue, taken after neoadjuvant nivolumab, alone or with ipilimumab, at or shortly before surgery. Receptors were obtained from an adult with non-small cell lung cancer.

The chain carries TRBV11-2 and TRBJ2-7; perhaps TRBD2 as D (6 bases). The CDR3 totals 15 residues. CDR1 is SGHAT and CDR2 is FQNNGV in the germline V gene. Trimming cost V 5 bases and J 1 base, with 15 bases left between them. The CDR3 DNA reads TGTGCCAGCAGCCGCGAATCCGGGGGTTCCTACGAGCAGTACTTC. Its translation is CASSRESGGSYEQYF.

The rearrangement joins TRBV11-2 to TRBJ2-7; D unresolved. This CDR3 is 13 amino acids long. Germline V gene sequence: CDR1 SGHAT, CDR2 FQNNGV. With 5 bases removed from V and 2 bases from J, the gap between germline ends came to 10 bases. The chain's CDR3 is CASSLRSAYEQYF. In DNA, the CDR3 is TGTGCCAGCAGCCTAAGATCAGCCTACGAGCAGTACTTC.

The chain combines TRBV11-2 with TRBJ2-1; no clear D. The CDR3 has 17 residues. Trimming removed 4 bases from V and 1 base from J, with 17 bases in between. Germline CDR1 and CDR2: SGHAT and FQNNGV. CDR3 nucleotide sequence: TGTGCCAGCAGCTCAGATATCACAAGCGTTTCCTACAATGAGCAGTTCTTC. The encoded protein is CASSSDITSVSYNEQFF.

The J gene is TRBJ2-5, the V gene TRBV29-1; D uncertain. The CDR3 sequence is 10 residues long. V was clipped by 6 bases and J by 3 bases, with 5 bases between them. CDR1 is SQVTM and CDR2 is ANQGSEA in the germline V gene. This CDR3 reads CSVVKETQYF. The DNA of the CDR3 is TGCAGCGTCGTTAAAGAGACCCAGTACTTC. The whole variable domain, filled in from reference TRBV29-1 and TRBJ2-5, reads SAVISQKPSRDICQRGTSLTIQCQVDSQVTMMFWYRQQPGQSLTLIATANQGSEATYESGFVIDKFPISRPNLTFSTLTVSNMSPEDSSIYLCSVVKETQYFGPGTRLLVL.

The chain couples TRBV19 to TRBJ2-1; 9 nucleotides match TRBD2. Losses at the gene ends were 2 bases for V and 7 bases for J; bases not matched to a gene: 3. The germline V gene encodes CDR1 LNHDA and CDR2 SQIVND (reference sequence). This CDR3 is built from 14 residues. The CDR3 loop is CASSIRLAGNEQFF. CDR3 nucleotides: TGTGCCAGTAGTATACGCCTAGCGGGAAATGAGCAGTTCTTC.